Listed below are T cell receptor beta chains from one sample, sequenced in a study of identical twins. TCRdb passed the 5' RACE reads through MiXCR, listing each CDR3 protein once. The sample holds fewer than 500,000 distinct CDR3 sequences, 20% to 30% seen once. The same sample was also used in a study of T cells expressing NK-cell markers.

The sample consisted of CD4+ T cells sorted from blood. The receptors were gathered from a woman between 18 and 29 years old in good health. CDR3s include the opening cysteine and the closing phenylalanine or tryptophan. The order of the fields is V gene, D gene, clone size, J gene, CDR3 DNA, CDR3 protein. A D gene is named only where the DNA matches it firmly. The size of a clone is reported for some rows only, either as once, few or many, or as a class for expanded clones.

>TRBV10-3|TRBD2|few|TRBJ2-5
TGTGCCATCAGTGAGCATCCAGCGGGGCAAGAGACCCAGTACTTC
CAISEHPAGQETQYF
>TRBV20-1|NA|NA|TRBJ1-1
TGCAGTGCTAGAACTTACATGAACACTGAAGCTTTCTTT
CSARTYMNTEAFF
>TRBV20-1|NA|few|TRBJ1-2
TGCAGTGCTAGAGATCTTGTCTCCTATGGCTACACCTTC
CSARDLVSYGYTF
>TRBV5-1|NA|few|TRBJ1-1
TGCGCCAGCAGTCGAGGGGTAACGGACACTGAAGCTTTCTTT
CASSRGVTDTEAFF
>TRBV12-5|TRBD2|NA|TRBJ2-3
TGTGCTAGTGGTTTGGTACTAGGGAGCGGGACCCCCACAGATACGCAGTATTTT
CASGLVLGSGTPTDTQYF
>TRBV7-2|TRBD1|NA|TRBJ1-5
TGTGCCAGCGGCCGGGACAGCTTAGCAAATCAGCCCCAGCATTTT
CASGRDSLANQPQHF
>TRBV5-1|NA|NA|TRBJ2-1
TGCGCCAGCAGCCGGGGGACAGTTCGGGGCGGGAATGAGCAGTTCTTC
CASSRGTVRGGNEQFF
>TRBV18|NA|few|TRBJ2-7
TGTGCCAGCTCACCACCGGTTTCGGACACATCCTACGAGCAGTACTTC
CASSPPVSDTSYEQYF
>TRBV12-3/TRBV12-4|NA|NA|TRBJ2-1
TGTGCCAGCATCAAAAGACTGGGGAGCTCCTACAATGAGCAGTTCTTC
CASIKRLGSSYNEQFF
>TRBV6-5|NA|few|TRBJ1-2
TGTGCCAGCAGTTACTCTTTAGGGCAGAACTATGGCTACACCTTC
CASSYSLGQNYGYTF
>TRBV6-5|TRBD1|NA|TRBJ2-7
TGTGCCAGCAGTTACTCGGGGACAGGGGCCAGCTACGAGCAGTACTTC
CASSYSGTGASYEQYF
>TRBV10-3|NA|few|TRBJ1-4
TGTGCCTCCGGGGGACAACATGAAAAACTGTTTTTT
CASGGQHEKLFF
>TRBV11-2|TRBD1|NA|TRBJ1-6
TGTGCCAGCAGCCCCCCTACAGGGGTTTCCCTCCACTTT
CASSPPTGVSLHF
>TRBV7-3|TRBD2|NA|TRBJ2-1
TGTGCCAGCAGCCCCTCTAGCGGGGGGTACAATGAGCAGTTCTTC
CASSPSSGGYNEQFF
>TRBV7-8|NA|NA|TRBJ2-5
TGTGCCAGCCGATCGGGCAGGACTCGAGAGACCCAGTACTTC
CASRSGRTRETQYF